This T cell receptor beta chain was identified in a study of beta chain features in type 1 diabetes. Regarding the study as a whole: The naive, central memory and Treg TCRB repertoires of patients appeared to be more similar to one another than those of healthy donors.

On this clone itself: Its target is unknown.

Since all of the isolated RNA was reverse transcribed, expressed TCRB transcripts were what got sequenced. The protocol was immunoSEQ multiplex PCR, while the TCRdb copy is restricted to in-frame clones and leaves out a portion. The sample records 400,000 to 600,000 clones, about 30% being singletons. Every donor provided one heparinised blood draw, which averaged roughly 120 mL. This CDR3 spans 15 amino acids. Per the germline V gene, CDR1 is GTSNPN and CDR2 is SVGIG (reference sequence). V was cut by 4 bases and J by 5 bases, with 20 bases left in between. V usage is TRBV30 and J usage is TRBJ1-2, with a tentative D call TRBD1 (5 bases). The sequencing sample was made of naive CD4+ T cells from blood. This sequence was found in a man younger than 30 in good health. The CDR3 DNA follows: TGTGCCTGGACCGGGACTCCCTCGTCCCTATATGGCTACACCTTC. Its protein product is CAWTGTPSSLYGYTF.